This entry lists 20 T cell receptor beta chains sequenced from one sample in a study of regulatory T cells in long-lasting Graves disease. Time point in this sample: newly diagnosed GD, antithyroid drugs for less than 3 months. Extracted RNA from PBMCs served as the source of the TCR library. Researchers made TCR beta libraries by using iRepertoire HTBI primers and running Arm-PCR on CDR3 regions. TCRdb re-analysed the multiplex PCR reads in MiXCR, keeping a single row per CDR3 protein. Of roughly 380,000 distinct CDR3 sequences in the sample, around a sixth are singletons; the top ten hold 22%. Sequenced here: peripheral blood mononuclear cells (PBMCs), sampled at new diagnosis, from a patient treated with antithyroid drugs. These TCRs come from a female donor with Graves disease.

To note about this clonotype: The junction does not match germline at one end; this may be a read error. The genes are TRBV28 and TRBJ1-1; 9 bases are a match to TRBD1. The CDR3 sequence is 15 residues long. Germline lookup yields CDR1 MDHEN and CDR2 SYDVKM. DNA for the CDR3: TGTGCCAGCTCGTCGGCGGGGACAGGGAACCCTGAAGCTTTCTTT. Its protein is CASSSAGTGNPEAFF.

This clonotype was counted at least ten times. V usage is TRBV7-2 and J usage is TRBJ1-5, with 9 bases lining up with TRBD1. Trimming at V came to 2 bases and at J to 3 bases, leaving 5 bases not matched to a gene. This CDR3 comprises 16 residues. The germline V gene has CDR1 SGHTA and CDR2 FQGNSA. The CDR3 region is CASSLLDRGINQPQHF. The CDR3 nucleotides read TGTGCCAGCAGCTTACTTGACAGGGGGATCAATCAGCCCCAGCATTTT.

This clonotype was picked up many times. This chain connects TRBV4-1 to TRBJ2-3, with D perhaps assigned TRBD1 or TRBD2 (5 bases each). The V end was cut by 2 bases, the J end by 1 base, with 16 bases between. The CDR3 is 17 residues long. In germline, CDR1 is MGHRA, CDR2 YSYEKL. CDR3 DNA sequence: TGCGCCAGCAGCCAATCAGCGTGGGGGATTGGCACAGATACGCAGTATTTT. Protein product: CASSQSAWGIGTDTQYF.

The V gene is TRBV12-5, the J gene TRBJ2-3, with D unclear. This CDR3 region has 16 residues. In germline, CDR1 is LGHNT, CDR2 FRNRAP. V lost 3 bases and J 3 bases, leaving 16 bases between the germline ends. The CDR3 protein is CASGFPRVGETDTQYF. CDR3 DNA: TGTGCTAGTGGTTTCCCCCGCGTTGGGGAAACAGATACGCAGTATTTT.

Only a few counts were recorded for this clonotype. This chain joins TRBV24-1 and TRBJ1-5; D may be TRBD1 (5 bases). This CDR3 contains 16 residues. Germline loops: CDR1 KGHDR, CDR2 SFDVKD. V was trimmed by 0 bases and J by 4 bases, leaving 12 bases between them. The chain's CDR3 is CATSDLKQARNQPQHF. The CDR3 nucleotides are TGTGCCACCAGTGATTTGAAACAGGCGCGGAATCAGCCCCAGCATTTT.

This clonotype was counted ten times or more. The chain employs TRBV6-1 and TRBJ2-7; D possibly uses TRBD1 or TRBD2 (5 bases each). The CDR3 extends over 11 amino acids. Germline values: CDR1 MNHNS, CDR2 SASEGT. Trimming shortened V by 6 bases and J by 9 bases, and 12 bases separated the two germline ends. The DNA of the CDR3 is TGTGCCAGCAGCGGGGACGGCGGGCAGTACTTC. Translation gives CASSGDGGQYF.

Many counts were recorded for this clonotype. This rearrangement joins TRBV12-3 or TRBV12-4 to TRBJ1-5; D is perhaps TRBD1 (6 bases). V lost 6 bases and J 4 bases, leaving 25 bases between the germline ends. This CDR3 contains 18 residues. CDR3 in amino acids: CASSPWDTLGSGNQPQHF. Written as DNA, the CDR3 is TGTGCCAGCAGCCCTTGGGACACTCTGGGGTCCGGGAATCAGCCCCAGCATTTT.

The chain joins TRBV19 to TRBJ1-5; a weak D match, TRBD1 (5 bases). The V and J ends lost 3 bases and 0 bases respectively, with 18 bases between them. The germline CDR1 and CDR2 sequences are LNHDA and SQIVND (reference sequence). The CDR3 runs 18 residues. The CDR3, as DNA: TGTGCCAGTAGTATCGCGGGGACCAACTATTATAGCAATCAGCCCCAGCATTTT. Translation: CASSIAGTNYYSNQPQHF.

This clonotype showed up many times. The chain is built from TRBV12-3 or TRBV12-4 and TRBJ2-5; TRBD2 is a possible D gene (5 bases). V shed 7 bases and J shed 3 bases, with 12 bases lying between them. There are 13 residues in the CDR3. The CDR3: CASNSGIEETQYF. The CDR3 region has the DNA TGTGCCAGCAACTCGGGAATCGAAGAGACCCAGTACTTC.

This clonotype has just a few counts. The V gene is TRBV27, the J gene TRBJ2-1; tentative D call: TRBD1 (6 bases). The V and J ends lost 7 bases and 0 bases respectively, with 13 bases between them. The CDR3 consists of 15 residues. Germline V lookup: CDR1 MNHEY, CDR2 SMNVEV (reference sequence). CDR3 in amino acids: CASTLRGNSYNEQFF. The CDR3 nucleotides read TGTGCCAGCACCTTAAGGGGGAACTCCTACAATGAGCAGTTCTTC.

This clonotype was seen ten or more times. J is TRBJ1-4 and V is TRBV2, with D uncertain. The CDR3 has 15 amino acids. The V gene's germline CDR1 is SNHLY and CDR2 FYNNEI. V was pared by 2 bases and J by 5 bases, with 12 bases between. The CDR3 reads CASSESRAGNEKLFF. The CDR3 DNA follows: TGTGCCAGCAGTGAATCCCGGGCCGGCAATGAAAAACTGTTTTTT.

This clonotype was recorded many times. This chain uses TRBV3-1 with TRBJ1-2; D is undetermined. Trimming left V 3 bases short and J 7 bases short, with 6 bases between. This CDR3 comprises 11 residues. CDR1 and CDR2 (germline): LGHDT, YNNKEL (reference sequence). CDR3 nucleotide sequence: TGTGCCAGCAGCCATTCTTCTGGCTACACCTTC. The encoded protein is CASSHSSGYTF.

The gene calls are TRBV12-3 or TRBV12-4 and TRBJ2-1; D call uncertain. V gave up 3 bases and J gave up 3 bases, with 12 bases separating them. This CDR3 comprises 15 residues. The CDR3 protein is CASSFNLLGYNEQFF. CDR3 DNA: TGTGCCAGCAGTTTTAACCTTCTCGGCTACAATGAGCAGTTCTTC.

This clonotype was seen ten or more times. This rearrangement joins TRBV12-3 or TRBV12-4 to TRBJ2-1; tentative D call: TRBD1 (6 bases). This CDR3 has 16 amino acids. V lost 6 bases and J lost 2, with 17 bases in between. The CDR3 spells CASSQNTGSPYNEQFF. In DNA form, the CDR3 reads TGTGCCAGCAGCCAAAATACAGGGTCTCCCTACAATGAGCAGTTCTTC.

This clonotype was seen ten or more times. The chain recombines TRBV5-1 with TRBJ2-1, with 11 positions matching TRBD2. V was clipped by 5 bases and J by 4 bases; unmatched bases: 5. The CDR3 spans 15 residues. From germline, CDR1 is SGHRS and CDR2 YFSETQ. The CDR3 DNA is TGCGCCAGCAGACCCGGGACTAGCGGATACAATGAGCAGTTCTTC. This sequence encodes CASRPGTSGYNEQFF.

The rearrangement joins TRBV4-1 to TRBJ2-7, with 11 bases aligning to TRBD2. Looked up from germline, CDR1 is MGHRA and CDR2 is YSYEKL. The CDR3 extends over 16 amino acids. The ends lost 4 bases at V and 5 bases at J; junction bases unmatched: 10. The CDR3 protein is CASSPGTSGSRDEQYF. The CDR3 DNA reads as TGCGCCAGCAGCCCAGGAACTAGCGGGAGCAGGGACGAGCAGTACTTC.

At least ten counts were recorded for this clonotype. The genes are TRBV5-5 and TRBJ2-7; 10 nucleotides line up with TRBD1. This CDR3 is 16 amino acids long. Germline CDR1 and CDR2: SGHKS and YYEKEE (reference sequence). Germline trimming cut 4 bases from V and 0 bases from J; bases unmatched to any gene: 7. The CDR3 DNA sequence: TGTGCCAGCAGCCCTTGGACAGGGGGAGTCTCCTACGAGCAGTACTTC. This sequence encodes CASSPWTGGVSYEQYF. Drawing the rest from reference TRBV5-5 and TRBJ2-7, the complete variable domain is DAGVTQSPTHLIKTRGQQVTLRCSPISGHKSVSWYQQVLGQGPQFIFQYYEKEERGRGNFPDRFSARQFPNYSSELNVNALLLGDSALYLCASSPWTGGVSYEQYFGPGTRLTVT.

Regarding this clonotype: Being one base from a much bigger clone, this may be a read error. The chain uses TRBV3-1 and TRBJ2-1; maybe TRBD2 (6 bases). Germline loops: CDR1 LGHDT, CDR2 YNNKEL (reference sequence). The CDR3 spans 15 residues. This CDR3 reads CASGQAGPSYNEQFF. The CDR3 nucleotides are TGTGCCAGCGGCCAAGCGGGCCCGTCCTACAATGAGCAGTTCTTC.

This clonotype was observed a handful of times. This chain connects TRBV6-2 or TRBV6-3 to TRBJ1-5; no reliable D call. This CDR3 region has 13 residues. V lost 0 bases and J 9 bases, leaving 9 bases between the germline ends. Germline-derived CDR1 and CDR2 are MNHEY and SVGEGT. CDR3 sequence reads: CASSYSPNRPQHF. CDR3 coding DNA: TGTGCCAGCAGTTACTCCCCGAACCGGCCCCAGCATTTT.

This clonotype occurred a few times. The J gene is TRBJ2-7, the V gene TRBV7-2; 9 nucleotides match TRBD2. The CDR3 covers 17 residues. Germline V CDR1 and CDR2: SGHTA, FQGNSA. The V gene end was trimmed by 1 base and the J gene end by 5 bases; junction bases not matched to a gene: 12. CDR3 loop: CASSLGGRGPLGDEQYF. The DNA for the CDR3 is TGTGCCAGCAGCTTAGGCGGGAGGGGACCACTTGGGGACGAGCAGTACTTC.